This T cell receptor (beta chain) was recorded in a study of T cells in Graves' hyperthyroidism and ophthalmopathy. Study-wide findings and caveats: A model using 13 V-J features told ophthalmopathy apart from stable hyperthyroidism. Most clonotypes expanded in the thyroid (above 0.001) were also present in blood.

Regions amplified from RNA transcripts were the TCR beta CDR3 regions. The primer set for the first-round RT-PCR of the TCR CDR3 was HTBI. A single record per CDR3 protein comes from TCRdb applying MiXCR to the multiplex PCR reads. The sample holds under 750,000 distinct CDR3 sequences, approximately 19% seen once. The V gene lost 4 bases and the J gene lost 6 bases, with 18 bases spanning the gap. Germline V gene sequence: CDR1 SGHTS, CDR2 YDEGEE. The CDR3 has 15 residues. This clonotype was seen only a few times. The antigen is unknown. This sequence joins TRBV5-8 and TRBJ2-3; possibly TRBD1 or TRBD2 for D (5 bases each). The sequencing input was blood. The source of this sequence is a woman in her forties or fifties with Graves' hyperthyroidism that later progressed to Graves' ophthalmopathy. The CDR3: CASSTRDALGDTQYF. For the CDR3, the DNA is TGTGCCAGCAGCACCCGGGACGCCCTCGGGGATACGCAGTATTTT.